This T cell receptor beta chain was observed in a study of blood T cell repertoires in COVID-19. Assay: immunoSEQ multiplex PCR; the TCRdb copy retains only in-frame clones and omits some. The sample has 210,000 or so clones, 70% to 85% seen once. With respect to this clone: This CDR3 is also generated by other DNA sequences in the sample.

The ends lost 1 base at V and 1 base at J; junction bases unmatched: 5. This CDR3 is built from 16 residues. From germline, CDR1 is SEHNR and CDR2 FQNEAQ (reference sequence). The sample comprised PBMCs or T cells enriched from blood (not recorded which). This clonotype was sampled from a man between 60 and 75 years old who had recovered from COVID-19. V gene TRBV7-9 combines with J gene TRBJ2-5; 8 bases align to TRBD2. CDR3 residues: CASSLGAGAFQETQYF. The DNA for the CDR3 is TGTGCCAGCAGCTTAGGAGCGGGGGCCTTCCAAGAGACCCAGTACTTC. The variable domain in full, completed from reference TRBV7-9 and TRBJ2-5, reads DTGVSQNPRHKITKRGQNVTFRCDPISEHNRLYWYRQTLGQGPEFLTYFQNEAQLEKSRLLSDRFSAERPKGSFSTLEIQRTEQGDSAMYLCASSLGAGAFQETQYFGPGTRLLVL.